The rows below give T cell receptor beta chains drawn from one sample of a study of metastatic and nonmetastatic thyroid tumors. TCRdb used MiXCR to call clones anew from the PCR reads. The sample contains tens of thousands of clones, 20% to 30% of which appear only once. Specimen: blood. Receptor source: a female donor with papillary thyroid cancer or a benign thyroid nodule (not recorded which). Some clones in this sample may be carry-over from other donors' samples. The CDR3 runs from the conserved cysteine through the conserved F or W. D genes are given only for firm matches. Clone size, where shown, is once, few, many, or a class for clones that have expanded.

V	D	size	length	J	DNA	CDR3
TRBV19	.	few	16	TRBJ1-1	TGTGCCAGTAGAAAGACTGGGGGACGGGGGAACACTGGAGCTTTCTTT	CASRKTGGRGNTGAFF
TRBV30	.	.	12	TRBJ1-2	TGTGCTTGGAGTGTAGGACCGTCCGGTGACACCTTC	CAWSVGPSGDTF
TRBV7-6	.	.	17	TRBJ1-5	TGTGCCAGCAGCTTATTACCCACCGGGGATAGCAATCAGCCCCAGCATTTT	CASSLLPTGDSNQPQHF
TRBV24-1	.	many	15	TRBJ2-1	TGTGCCACCAGTGATTTGGGGGAGGAGTACAATGAGCAGTTCTTC	CATSDLGEEYNEQFF
TRBV11-3	TRBD1	.	14	TRBJ2-2	TGTGCCAGCAGCACCGGGACAGTGGCCGGGGAGCTGTTATTT	CASSTGTVAGELLF
TRBV11-2	.	.	17	TRBJ2-1	TGTGCCAGCAGCCTCAGGGTGGGGGCGGGCTCCTTCCATGAGCAGTTCTTC	CASSLRVGAGSFHEQFF
TRBV6-2/TRBV6-3	.	many	13	TRBJ2-1	TGTGCCAGCATCGGTACGGGGAGAGGGACACAGTTCTTC	CASIGTGRGTQFF
TRBV19	.	.	13	TRBJ1-2	TGTGCAAGTAGTATCGAGGTGTCCTATGGCTACAGCTTC	CASSIEVSYGYSF
TRBV18	.	large	14	TRBJ2-7	TGTGCCAGCTCCCCGGTGGGTAGGACCCACGAGCAGTACTTC	CASSPVGRTHEQYF
TRBV12-3/TRBV12-4	.	many	14	TRBJ1-1	TGTGCCAGCAGTCTACAGGGAAGGGGCACTGAAGCTTTCTTT	CASSLQGRGTEAFF
TRBV2	.	medium-sized	14	TRBJ2-7	TGTGCCAGCAGTTTAGGGACAAGGACCTCCGAGCAGTACTTC	CASSLGTRTSEQYF
TRBV13	.	.	15	TRBJ2-3	TGTGCCAACAGCGTATATGGCAGGGATGGGGATACGCAGTATTTT	CANSVYGRDGDTQYF
TRBV4-1	.	many	17	TRBJ1-6	TGCGCCAGCAGCCAAGAAGCCCTCCGAGGCGCATTTTCACCCCTCCACTTT	CASSQEALRGAFSPLHF
TRBV18	.	many	14	TRBJ2-7	TGTGCCAGCTCACCACCCGGACAGCCCTACGAGCAGTACTTC	CASSPPGQPYEQYF
TRBV10-3	.	many	14	TRBJ2-1	TGTGCCATCAATAGCCCTAGCTCCTACAATGAGCAGTTCTTC	CAINSPSSYNEQFF
TRBV6-1	TRBD1	medium-sized	18	TRBJ1-6	TGTGCCAGCAGTGCCCCCCGGACAGGAAGGCAGTTAAATTCACCCCTCCACTTT	CASSAPRTGRQLNSPLHF
TRBV20-1	TRBD1	.	16	TRBJ2-7	TGCAGTGCTAGAGACCCACGTACAGGGGTTTACTACGAGCAGTACTTC	CSARDPRTGVYYEQYF
TRBV11-2	TRBD2	.	16	TRBJ2-7	TGTGCCAGCAGCTTAGTAGGTAGCGGGAGTCTCTACGAGCAGTACTTC	CASSLVGSGSLYEQYF
TRBV7-8	.	.	13	TRBJ2-7	TGTGCCAGCAGCTTTACCGGGGTTGACGAGCAGTACTTC	CASSFTGVDEQYF
TRBV28	.	.	14	TRBJ2-7	TGTGCCAGCATCCCCGCGGGCGGGACCTACAAGAAGTACTTC	CASIPAGGTYKKYF
TRBV6-2/TRBV6-3	TRBD2	.	17	TRBJ2-1	TGTGCCAGCAGAAGAACTCTATCGGGAGGTCCTTACAATGAGCAGTTCTTC	CASRRTLSGGPYNEQFF
TRBV11-2	TRBD2	.	16	TRBJ2-1	TGTGCCAGCAGCCAAGAGGCTAGCGGGAGGTGGAATGAGCAGTTCTTC	CASSQEASGRWNEQFF
TRBV20-1	.	many	13	TRBJ2-1	TGCAGTGCTTCGCCCTCGGGCCCTCGGGAGCAGTTCTTC	CSASPSGPREQFF
TRBV4-1	.	many	15	TRBJ2-5	TGCGCCAGCAGCCAAAACTTTCTGGGGGGACAGACCCAGTACTTC	CASSQNFLGGQTQYF
TRBV25-1	TRBD2	many	17	TRBJ2-5	TGTGCCAGCAGTCAAGTTGGCTGGGATAGCGGGAGGGCGGCCCAGTACTTC	CASSQVGWDSGRAAQYF
TRBV10-3	.	many	13	TRBJ1-2	TGTGCCATCAGTGAAGCCAGGGTCTATGGCTACACCTTC	CAISEARVYGYTF
TRBV18	.	.	14	TRBJ2-3	TGTGCCAGCTCACCAAGGGGGGACACAGATACGCAGTATTTT	CASSPRGDTDTQYF
TRBV30	.	many	13	TRBJ2-2	TGTGCCTGGAGTGGGACAGCAACCGGGGAGCTGTTTTTT	CAWSGTATGELFF
TRBV5-1	.	many	13	TRBJ2-1	TGCGCCAGCTACGGGGCGGGACCTGATGAGCAGTTCTTC	CASYGAGPDEQFF
TRBV2	.	.	17	TRBJ2-7	TGTGCCAGCCGTGACCGGGACATGGGGCGTCCTGGCGGGGAGCAGTACTTC	CASRDRDMGRPGGEQYF
TRBV28	TRBD2	medium-sized	15	TRBJ2-7	TGTGCCAGCAGTTTCCTGACTAGCGGAGGATACGAGCAGTACTTC	CASSFLTSGGYEQYF
TRBV3-1	TRBD2	.	16	TRBJ2-1	TGTGCTAGCAGTCCTACTAGCGGGGGGGACTACAATGAGCAGTTCTTC	CASSPTSGGDYNEQFF
TRBV20-1	TRBD2	.	16	TRBJ2-1	TGCAGTGCCATCTTGGGGGGCTCCGGACTAGCTTCTGAGCATTTCTTC	CSAILGGSGLASEHFF
TRBV7-8	.	.	14	TRBJ2-7	TGTGCCAGCAGCTTAGGCCCGGATGGCTACGAGCAGTACTTC	CASSLGPDGYEQYF